This T cell receptor (beta chain) emerged from a study of cytomegalovirus exposure and HLA in healthy donors. Findings of the study overall: The TCR clusters that emerged in the first cohort tended, a later analysis found, to co-occur in the 120 or so validation repertoires. Through in vitro validation, a few CMV-associated chains were shown to be specific for CMV antigens. The listing of 150 or so TCR beta chains classed them as cytomegalovirus-associated.

As regards this clone: Its target is not known.

This table comes from immunoSEQ multiplex PCR, and its TCRdb copy is limited to in-frame clones, with some not included. The repertoire consists of some 190,000 clones, with more than 70% occurring once and the leading ten covering more than 1.1%. With 5 bases removed from V and 4 bases from J, the gap between germline ends came to 5 bases. Germline V CDR1 and CDR2: SGHTA, FQGNSA. This CDR3 contains 11 residues. The clonotype comes from a woman under 30 in good health and CMV-seronegative. The chain has TRBV7-2 and TRBJ1-1; no firm D call. The sequenced sample consisted of PBMCs. DNA of the CDR3: TGTGCCAGCAGCCCTCGCACTGAAGCTTTCTTT. It codes for CASSPRTEAFF.